Each of the 24 T cell receptor beta chains below was sequenced from the same sample in a study of cytomegalovirus exposure and HLA in healthy donors. Researchers ran the PCR with 60 Vbeta and 13 Jbeta primers. This table comes from immunoSEQ multiplex PCR, and its TCRdb copy is limited to in-frame clones, with some not included. This repertoire includes fewer than 200,000 clones. Sequenced: PBMCs. The source of these receptors is a young man in good health and CMV-seronegative.

V gene TRBV9 combines with J gene TRBJ2-7, with 8 bases fitting TRBD2. The CDR3 is 14 amino acids. Per the germline V gene, CDR1 is SGDLS and CDR2 is YYNGEE. The junction had 2 bases not matched to a gene; V was cut back by 1 base and J by 2 bases. The CDR3 coding sequence is TGTGCCAGCAGCGTAACGGGAGGGCCCTACGAGCAGTACTTC. Residues: CASSVTGGPYEQYF. The entire variable domain, with the rest obtained from reference TRBV9 and TRBJ2-7, is as follows: DSGVTQTPKHLITATGQRVTLRCSPRSGDLSVYWYQQSLDQGLQFLIQYYNGEERAKGNILERFSAQQFPDLHSELNLSSLELGDSALYFCASSVTGGPYEQYFGPGTRLTVT.

The CDR3 sequence: CASRQGNQPQHF. The DNA of the CDR3 is TGTGCCAGCAGGCAGGGGAATCAGCCCCAGCATTTT. The V gene is TRBV27, the J gene TRBJ1-5; tentative D call: TRBD1 (6 bases). The V end was cut by 6 bases, the J end by 4 bases, with 7 bases between. Germline loops: CDR1 MNHEY, CDR2 SMNVEV (reference sequence). This CDR3 has 12 residues.

This chain joins TRBV2 and TRBJ1-5; no clear D. CDR3 length: 14 amino acids. V gave up 4 bases and J gave up 7 bases, with 14 bases separating them. Germline CDR1 SNHLY, CDR2 FYNNEI. CDR3 amino acids: CASSVEGKGQPQHF. The CDR3 nucleotides read TGTGCCAGCAGTGTCGAGGGAAAAGGGCAGCCCCAGCATTTT.

The chain couples TRBV7-2 to TRBJ1-1; D call uncertain. CDR3 length: 14 residues. Germline assignment: CDR1 SGHTA and CDR2 FQGNSA. V shed 2 bases and J shed 0 bases, with 7 bases lying between them. The CDR3 loop is CASSLSRMNTEAFF. The CDR3 nucleotides read TGTGCCAGCAGCTTATCCAGGATGAACACTGAAGCTTTCTTT.

The chain is built from TRBV10-1 and TRBJ2-7; TRBD2 might be the D (5 bases). The germline V and J ends were trimmed by 5 bases and 0 bases, with 5 bases remaining between them. This CDR3 has 12 amino acids. Germline CDR1 is WNHNN and CDR2 is SYGVQD (reference sequence). The CDR3 nucleotides read TGCGCCAGCAGTCGGGGCTCCTACGAGCAGTACTTC. It encodes CASSRGSYEQYF.

This chain joins TRBV13 and TRBJ2-7, with 7 bases identical to TRBD1. The V and J ends lost 4 bases and 3 bases, in that order; junction bases with no gene match: 3. Germline CDR1 and CDR2: PRHDT and FYEKMQ (reference sequence). The CDR3 loop spans 13 amino acids. CDR3 sequence: CASSSTGHYEQYF. CDR3 nucleotide sequence: TGTGCCAGCAGCTCGACAGGGCACTACGAGCAGTACTTC.

V is TRBV5-1 and J is TRBJ1-2; possibly TRBD1 for D (6 bases). CDR1 and CDR2 (germline): SGHRS, YFSETQ. The CDR3 loop spans 16 amino acids. V was pared by 2 bases and J by 5 bases, with 19 bases between. The CDR3 region is CASSLGGSSDLYGYTF. The CDR3 DNA reads TGCGCCAGCAGCTTAGGGGGATCCTCGGACCTTTATGGCTACACCTTC.

This chain links TRBV30 with TRBJ2-1; 12 nucleotides agree with TRBD2. CDR3 size: 14 residues. V shed 4 bases, J shed 5 bases, and the junction held 3 bases outside the gene matches. Germline CDR1 is GTSNPN and CDR2 is SVGIG (reference sequence). CDR3 bases: TGTGCCTGGAAACTAGCGGGAGGAAACAATGAGCAGTTCTTC. This translates into CAWKLAGGNNEQFF.

The chain links TRBV28 to TRBJ1-5, with D possibly matching TRBD1 (6 bases). Germline V gene lookup returns CDR1 MDHEN and CDR2 SYDVKM. The length of the CDR3 is 14 residues. The V and J ends lost 7 bases and 6 bases respectively, with 16 bases between them. CDR3 coding DNA: TGTGCCAGCAACACAGGGATCAGTACTCAGCCCCAGCATTTT. As protein: CASNTGISTQPQHF.

The rearrangement joins TRBV7-6 to TRBJ2-5; D uncertain. The CDR3 length is 12 residues. V gave up 2 bases and J gave up 5 bases, with 6 bases separating them. CDR1 is SGHVS and CDR2 is FNYEAQ in the germline V gene. CDR3 sequence: CASSLNAETQYF. The CDR3 DNA sequence: TGTGCCAGCAGCTTAAACGCGGAGACCCAGTACTTC.

The chain uses TRBV11-2 and TRBJ2-7; 11 nucleotides align to TRBD1. The germline V gene encodes CDR1 SGHAT and CDR2 FQNNGV. The CDR3 consists of 15 residues. Trimming at V came to 1 base and at J to 5 bases, leaving 4 bases not matched to a gene. As DNA, the CDR3 is TGTGCCAGCAGCTTAGGTCGGGACAGGGGGGACGAGCAGTACTTC. It encodes CASSLGRDRGDEQYF.

The gene calls are TRBV11-2 and TRBJ1-1; no firm D call. The germline CDR1 and CDR2 sequences are SGHAT and FQNNGV. CDR3 length: 13 residues. Trimming shortened V by 2 bases and J by 2 bases, and 6 bases separated the two germline ends. The CDR3, as DNA: TGTGCCAGCAGCTTAAAGAGAAACACTGAAGCTTTCTTT. It translates to CASSLKRNTEAFF.

This chain uses TRBV28 with TRBJ2-1, with 7 bases aligning to TRBD2. In germline, CDR1 is MDHEN, CDR2 SYDVKM. This CDR3 is 13 amino acids long. With V trimmed by 7 bases and J by 2 bases, 2 bases remained unmatched. CDR3 DNA sequence: TGTGCCAGCACCCTAGCGGCCTACAATGAGCAGTTCTTC. It specifies CASTLAAYNEQFF.

The V and J genes are TRBV5-1 and TRBJ1-5; TRBD1 agrees at 8 bases. Trimming cost V 0 bases and J 4 bases; bases outside gene matches: 3. The CDR3 runs to 15 residues. Germline lookup yields CDR1 SGHRS and CDR2 YFSETQ. CDR3 nucleotide sequence: TGCGCCAGCAGCTTGGGACAGGGGCGGAATCAGCCCCAGCATTTT. It codes for CASSLGQGRNQPQHF.

The V and J genes are TRBV7-8 and TRBJ1-3, with D maybe TRBD1 (6 bases). The V gene lost 5 bases and the J gene lost 0 bases, with 11 bases spanning the gap. This CDR3 comprises 15 residues. The germline gives CDR1 SGHVS, CDR2 FQNEAQ. The CDR3 loop reads CASSAQGYSGNTIYF. The CDR3, as DNA: TGTGCCAGCAGCGCACAGGGCTACTCTGGAAACACCATATATTTT.

This chain's CDR3 is CASAVGGATTGELFF. The CDR3 DNA follows: TGTGCCAGCGCAGTAGGGGGGGCCACCACCGGGGAGCTGTTTTTT. This chain links TRBV6-5 with TRBJ2-2; weak D call: TRBD2 (7 bases). Trimming stripped 8 bases from V and 4 bases from J, with 17 bases between. Per germline, CDR1 MNHEY and CDR2 SVGAGI. The CDR3 consists of 15 residues.

V gene TRBV10-1 combines with J gene TRBJ1-1; TRBD1 might be the D (6 bases). V lost 3 bases, J lost 10 bases, and 18 bases lay in between. Germline CDR1 and CDR2: WNHNN and SYGVQD (reference sequence). This CDR3 contains 14 residues. The CDR3 DNA sequence: TGCGCCAGCAGTGAATCCGAAGGACAGAGATCAGCTTTCTTT. Its protein product is CASSESEGQRSAFF.

This chain joins TRBV4-1 and TRBJ1-1, with a tentative D call TRBD1 (5 bases). This CDR3 has 14 residues. The ends were cut back, 3 bases at V and 11 bases at J, with 19 bases in the middle. The V gene's germline CDR1 is MGHRA and CDR2 YSYEKL. CDR3 protein: CASSHPGWGVLAFF. The CDR3 bases are TGCGCCAGCAGCCACCCCGGGTGGGGGGTCTTGGCTTTCTTT.

V usage is TRBV5-1 and J usage is TRBJ2-2; D perhaps matches TRBD1 (6 bases). The CDR3 has 16 residues. Germline CDR1 reads SGHRS; CDR2 reads YFSETQ. The V and J ends lost 0 bases and 5 bases respectively, with 14 bases between them. The chain's CDR3 is CASSLAWTALTGELFF. CDR3 coding DNA: TGCGCCAGCAGCTTGGCCTGGACAGCTCTTACCGGGGAGCTGTTTTTT.

The chain combines TRBV19 with TRBJ2-7, with TRBD1 matching over 9 bases. The V and J ends lost 1 base and 4 bases, in that order; junction bases with no gene match: 5. The CDR3 has 15 amino acids. Germline V gene lookup returns CDR1 LNHDA and CDR2 SQIVND (reference sequence). CDR3 bases: TGTGCCAGTAGTATAGCGGTGACAGGGGGTTACGAGCAGTACTTC. Its translation is CASSIAVTGGYEQYF.

The chain joins TRBV27 to TRBJ1-1, with D possibly matching TRBD1 (5 bases). Trimming shortened V by 5 bases and J by 1 base, and 14 bases separated the two germline ends. Germline V gene lookup returns CDR1 MNHEY and CDR2 SMNVEV (reference sequence). This CDR3 is built from 15 residues. This CDR3 is CASSRPGRANTEAFF. CDR3 sequence (DNA): TGTGCCAGCAGTCGCCCGGGCAGGGCGAACACTGAAGCTTTCTTT.

The chain combines TRBV27 with TRBJ1-1; TRBD1 aligns across 7 bases. V lost 6 bases and J lost 2; bases outside the gene matches: 6. Germline loops: CDR1 MNHEY, CDR2 SMNVEV (reference sequence). The CDR3 consists of 14 residues. In DNA form, the CDR3 reads TGTGCCAGCAGGGGGACAGAGCTAAACACTGAAGCTTTCTTT. Its protein is CASRGTELNTEAFF.

This chain links TRBV5-1 with TRBJ2-6, with D hard to call. V dropped 4 bases and J dropped 1 base, with 6 bases sitting between them. Germline V gene data show CDR1 as SGHRS and CDR2 as YFSETQ. The CDR3 spans 14 residues. The CDR3 here is CASSVASGANVLTF. The CDR3 DNA is TGCGCCAGCAGCGTGGCGTCTGGGGCCAACGTCCTGACTTTC.

The genes are TRBV10-3 and TRBJ2-3; 7 nucleotides agree with TRBD2. Germline V gene data show CDR1 as ENHRY and CDR2 as SYGVKD. The junction had 4 bases not matched to a gene; V was cut back by 2 bases and J by 8 bases. This CDR3 is 13 amino acids long. CDR3 DNA sequence: TGTGCCATCAGTGAGCCGACTAGCATTACGCAGTATTTT. This codes for CAISEPTSITQYF.